The rows below give T cell receptor beta chains drawn from one sample of a study of TIL therapy for anti-PD-1-resistant metastatic lung cancer. Generated by immunoSEQ multiplex PCR, the TCRdb table keeps only in-frame clones and is missing some. The sample lists nearly 15,000 clones, 86% occurring once. Source: blood, taken at baseline. The receptors come from a person aged 25-80 years with non-small cell lung cancer. The CDR3 runs from the conserved cysteine through the conserved F or W. Fields, in order: V gene, D gene, J gene, clone size, CDR3 protein, CDR3 DNA. The D gene is left open where the match is weak. Only part of the rows carry a size: once, few, many, or a class if the clone is expanded.

V gene: TRBV5-4; D gene: .; J gene: TRBJ2-5; clone size: .; CDR3 protein: CASSLRLATETQYF; CDR3 DNA: TGTGCCAGCAGCTTGCGGTTAGCGACGGAGACCCAGTACTTC
V gene: TRBV21-1; D gene: .; J gene: TRBJ1-1; clone size: .; CDR3 protein: CASSKAVVGGRDTEAFF; CDR3 DNA: TGTGCCAGCAGCAAAGCGGTTGTGGGGGGCAGGGACACTGAAGCTTTCTTT
V gene: TRBV7-2; D gene: .; J gene: TRBJ2-5; clone size: .; CDR3 protein: CASSKGSGETQYF; CDR3 DNA: TGTGCCAGCAGCAAAGGGTCTGGGGAGACCCAGTACTTC
V gene: TRBV2; D gene: .; J gene: TRBJ2-1; clone size: .; CDR3 protein: CASSEEGGAYNEQFF; CDR3 DNA: TGTGCCAGCAGTGAAGAGGGTGGGGCCTACAATGAGCAGTTCTTC
V gene: TRBV6-1; D gene: .; J gene: TRBJ1-2; clone size: .; CDR3 protein: CASSGGPGEVGYGYTF; CDR3 DNA: TGTGCCAGCAGTGGGGGACCGGGGGAAGTAGGCTATGGCTACACCTTC
V gene: TRBV30; D gene: .; J gene: TRBJ2-7; clone size: .; CDR3 protein: CAWSVPSWGPYEQYF; CDR3 DNA: TGTGCCTGGAGTGTTCCTTCCTGGGGGCCCTACGAGCAGTACTTC
V gene: TRBV15; D gene: .; J gene: TRBJ1-4; clone size: once; CDR3 protein: CATSSGERRGTTNEKLFF; CDR3 DNA: TGTGCCACCAGCAGCGGTGAACGTCGAGGAACAACTAATGAAAAACTGTTTTTT
V gene: TRBV11-2; D gene: TRBD1; J gene: TRBJ1-1; clone size: .; CDR3 protein: CASSSRGLGNTEAFF; CDR3 DNA: TGTGCCAGCAGCTCAAGGGGGCTGGGGAACACTGAAGCTTTCTTT
V gene: TRBV9; D gene: .; J gene: TRBJ2-4; clone size: .; CDR3 protein: CASSVAAGSKNIQYF; CDR3 DNA: TGTGCCAGCAGCGTAGCCGCGGGGAGCAAAAACATTCAGTACTTC
V gene: TRBV11-2; D gene: .; J gene: TRBJ2-5; clone size: .; CDR3 protein: CASSLAAGGKTQYF; CDR3 DNA: TGTGCCAGCAGCTTAGCGGCGGGCGGAAAGACCCAGTACTTC
V gene: TRBV9; D gene: TRBD1; J gene: TRBJ2-7; clone size: once; CDR3 protein: CASSSQDRSDYEQYF; CDR3 DNA: TGTGCCAGCAGCTCCCAGGACAGGTCCGATTACGAGCAGTACTTC
V gene: TRBV5-1; D gene: .; J gene: TRBJ2-1; clone size: .; CDR3 protein: CASSFSVPIEEQFF; CDR3 DNA: TGCGCCAGCAGCTTCTCAGTCCCTATTGAAGAGCAGTTCTTC
V gene: TRBV11-3; D gene: TRBD1; J gene: TRBJ2-4; clone size: .; CDR3 protein: CASSQRGQGGVQYF; CDR3 DNA: TGTGCCAGCAGCCAAAGGGGACAGGGGGGCGTTCAGTACTTC
V gene: TRBV27; D gene: .; J gene: TRBJ1-4; clone size: .; CDR3 protein: CASSPTGTWGEKLFF; CDR3 DNA: TGTGCCAGCAGTCCTACCGGGACCTGGGGTGAAAAACTGTTTTTT
V gene: TRBV7-9; D gene: TRBD1; J gene: TRBJ1-2; clone size: .; CDR3 protein: CASSLIRIQGDGYTF; CDR3 DNA: TGTGCCAGCAGCTTAATCCGGATACAGGGGGATGGCTACACCTTC
V gene: TRBV28; D gene: TRBD1; J gene: TRBJ2-7; clone size: .; CDR3 protein: CAGGGQGAHEQYF; CDR3 DNA: TGTGCCGGGGGGGGACAGGGGGCCCACGAGCAGTACTTC
V gene: TRBV29-1; D gene: .; J gene: TRBJ1-2; clone size: .; CDR3 protein: CSVEKADDRRYTF; CDR3 DNA: TGCAGCGTTGAGAAAGCGGACGACAGGAGGTACACCTTC
V gene: TRBV7-2; D gene: .; J gene: TRBJ1-3; clone size: .; CDR3 protein: CASSLGIGGNTIYF; CDR3 DNA: TGTGCCAGCAGCTTAGGTATAGGAGGAAACACCATATATTTT
V gene: TRBV27; D gene: .; J gene: TRBJ1-1; clone size: .; CDR3 protein: CASSVAGTNTEAFF; CDR3 DNA: TGTGCCAGCAGTGTAGCAGGGACGAACACTGAAGCTTTCTTT
V gene: TRBV4-2; D gene: .; J gene: TRBJ2-7; clone size: few; CDR3 protein: CASSQDWGHSYEQYF; CDR3 DNA: TGTGCCAGCAGCCAAGATTGGGGGCATAGCTACGAGCAGTACTTC
V gene: TRBV7-9; D gene: TRBD2; J gene: TRBJ2-5; clone size: .; CDR3 protein: CASSPGTSPLETQYF; CDR3 DNA: TGTGCCAGCAGCCCCGGGACTAGCCCCTTAGAGACCCAGTACTTC
V gene: TRBV4-2; D gene: .; J gene: TRBJ1-1; clone size: .; CDR3 protein: CASSETREEAFF; CDR3 DNA: TGTGCCAGCAGCGAAACCAGGGAAGAGGCTTTCTTT
V gene: TRBV5-1; D gene: .; J gene: TRBJ1-4; clone size: .; CDR3 protein: CASSSGASSSNEKLFF; CDR3 DNA: TGCGCCAGCAGCTCGGGGGCGTCGTCAAGTAATGAAAAACTGTTTTTT
V gene: TRBV29-1; D gene: TRBD2; J gene: TRBJ2-1; clone size: .; CDR3 protein: CSAGGTSGSFEQFF; CDR3 DNA: TGCAGCGCTGGGGGTACTAGCGGGAGCTTTGAGCAGTTCTTC
V gene: TRBV30; D gene: .; J gene: TRBJ1-1; clone size: .; CDR3 protein: CAWSEAGHTEAFF; CDR3 DNA: TGTGCCTGGAGTGAGGCAGGGCACACTGAAGCTTTCTTT
V gene: TRBV11-2; D gene: .; J gene: TRBJ2-7; clone size: .; CDR3 protein: CASGSGTHSYEQYF; CDR3 DNA: TGTGCCAGCGGGTCCGGGACTCACTCCTACGAGCAGTACTTC
V gene: TRBV6-5; D gene: .; J gene: TRBJ2-5; clone size: .; CDR3 protein: CASSYGAVQETQYF; CDR3 DNA: TGTGCCAGCAGTTACGGGGCGGTACAAGAGACCCAGTACTTC
V gene: TRBV7-9; D gene: .; J gene: TRBJ2-1; clone size: .; CDR3 protein: CASSPRTKQFF; CDR3 DNA: TGTGCCAGCAGCCCACGGACGAAGCAGTTCTTC
V gene: TRBV28; D gene: .; J gene: TRBJ1-2; clone size: .; CDR3 protein: CASSLSTGGYTF; CDR3 DNA: TGTGCCAGCAGTTTATCGACAGGAGGCTACACCTTC
V gene: TRBV19; D gene: .; J gene: TRBJ2-4; clone size: .; CDR3 protein: CASSSPGEKNIQYF; CDR3 DNA: TGTGCCAGTAGCTCCCCGGGGGAGAAGAACATTCAGTACTTC
V gene: TRBV2; D gene: .; J gene: TRBJ2-2; clone size: .; CDR3 protein: CASSEARRGGTGELFF; CDR3 DNA: TGTGCCAGCAGTGAAGCTCGGAGGGGGGGTACCGGGGAGCTGTTTTTT